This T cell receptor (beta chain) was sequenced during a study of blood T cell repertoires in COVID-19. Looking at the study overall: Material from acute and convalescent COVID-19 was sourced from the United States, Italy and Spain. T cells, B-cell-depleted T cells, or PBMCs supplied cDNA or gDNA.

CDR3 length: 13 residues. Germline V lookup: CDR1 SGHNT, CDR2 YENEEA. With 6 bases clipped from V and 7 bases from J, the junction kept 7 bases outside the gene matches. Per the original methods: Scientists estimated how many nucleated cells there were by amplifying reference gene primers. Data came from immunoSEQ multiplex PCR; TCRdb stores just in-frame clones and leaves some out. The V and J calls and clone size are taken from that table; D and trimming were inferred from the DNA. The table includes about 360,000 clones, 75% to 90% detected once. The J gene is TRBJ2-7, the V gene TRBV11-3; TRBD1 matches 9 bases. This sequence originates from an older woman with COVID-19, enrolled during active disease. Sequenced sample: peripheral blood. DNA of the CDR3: TGTGCCAGCAGACAGGGGGCACTGCGAGAGCAGTACTTC. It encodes CASRQGALREQYF.